A selection of T cell receptor beta chains follows, all from one sample in a study of long-term antiretroviral therapy in people with HIV. This table comes from immunoSEQ multiplex PCR, and its TCRdb copy is limited to in-frame clones, with some not included. The sample contains tens of thousands of clones, roughly nine tenths of which appear only once. The sample here was unsorted PBMCs, taken roughly 5 years before starting antiretroviral therapy. The receptors were gathered from a man aged 50 to 60 with HIV. The CDR3 runs from the conserved cysteine through the conserved F or W. A D gene is named only where the DNA matches it firmly. Rows give clone size only sometimes, using once, few, many, or a class for an expanded clone.

once	-	TRBV9	TRBJ2-7	TGTGCCAGCAGCGTAGGGTCCTCCTACGAGCAGTACTTC	CASSVGSSYEQYF
-	-	TRBV19	TRBJ2-7	TGTGCCAGTAGTATCGGTGGGCAGTCGACCGAGCAGTACTTC	CASSIGGQSTEQYF
-	TRBD2	TRBV29-1	TRBJ2-2	TGCAGCGTTGAAGGGCTCTGGACGGGAGGCCCCACCGGGGAGCTGTTTTTT	CSVEGLWTGGPTGELFF
-	-	TRBV6-6	TRBJ1-2	TGTGCCAGCAGTTACTCGGAGGGCGCGAGCTATGGCTACACCTTC	CASSYSEGASYGYTF
few	-	TRBV9	TRBJ1-5	TGTGCCAGCAGCCCCGGAGGGGGCAATCAGCCCCAGCATTTT	CASSPGGGNQPQHF
-	-	TRBV5-5	TRBJ1-1	TGTGCCAGCAGCTTGGTTGGTGACACTGAAGCTTTCTTT	CASSLVGDTEAFF
-	-	TRBV5-1	TRBJ1-1	TGCGCCAGCAGCTTGGTACCCCGGGACCTAAACACTGAAGCTTTCTTT	CASSLVPRDLNTEAFF
-	-	TRBV5-1	TRBJ1-1	TGCGCCAGCAGCTTGAATACCGGGGGCCGGACTGAAGCTTTCTTT	CASSLNTGGRTEAFF
-	TRBD2	TRBV7-2	TRBJ2-2	TGTGCCAGCAGCTTGCTTAGTGGCGGGAGTTTTCCCGGGGAGCTGTTTTTT	CASSLLSGGSFPGELFF
once	TRBD1	TRBV5-8	TRBJ1-5	TGTGCCAGCAGTTTGCTCCGGGACAGGGATTTCAATCAGCCCCAGCATTTT	CASSLLRDRDFNQPQHF
-	-	TRBV5-1	TRBJ2-1	TGCGCCAGCAGCTTGATCCTCGCGAACCTCCTTCATCGTGAGCAGTTCTTC	CASSLILANLLHREQFF
-	-	TRBV9	TRBJ1-4	TGTGCCAGCAGCGTAGACGGGAGCCCTTTCGAAAAACTGTTTTTT	CASSVDGSPFEKLFF
-	TRBD1	TRBV20-1	TRBJ1-2	TGCAGCATGACAGGGTTCAATGGCTACACCTTC	CSMTGFNGYTF
-	-	TRBV6-6	TRBJ1-6	TGTGCCAGCAGGGGCGGCGAAGGGCTGAATTCACCCCTCCACTTT	CASRGGEGLNSPLHF
-	-	TRBV19	TRBJ1-3	TGTGCCAGTAGTCGGGCCGACTCTGGAAACACCATATATTTT	CASSRADSGNTIYF
-	TRBD1	TRBV29-1	TRBJ2-2	TGCAGCGTTGAAGACAGGGGGCTATCCGGGGAGCTGTTTTTT	CSVEDRGLSGELFF
-	TRBD1	TRBV7-9	TRBJ2-7	TGTGCCAGCAGCTTAGGATTACGGGACAGCGAAAACTTC	CASSLGLRDSENF
-	-	TRBV6-1	TRBJ1-5	TGTGCCAGCAGTGAGGAAGACACAACCCAGCCCCAGCATTTT	CASSEEDTTQPQHF
once	TRBD1	TRBV5-1	TRBJ1-1	TGCGCCAGCAGCTCACCGGGACAGCCTAGGCGGAACACTGAAGCTTTCTTT	CASSSPGQPRRNTEAFF
-	TRBD1	TRBV5-1	TRBJ1-1	TGCGCCAGCAGCCTGGGACAGGGGGCAGGAGCTTTCTTT	CASSLGQGAGAFF
-	TRBD2	TRBV6-1	TRBJ2-5	TGTGCCAGCAGTCTCCACGGGACTAGCAAGACCCAGTACTTC	CASSLHGTSKTQYF
-	-	TRBV4-1	TRBJ2-3	TGCGCCAGCAGCCATAGGCACTCACTAAGCACAGATACGCAGTATTTT	CASSHRHSLSTDTQYF
-	TRBD2	TRBV7-2	TRBJ2-2	TGTGCCAGCAGCTTGTTGGCTAGCGGGGCAAACACCGGGGAGCTGTTTTTT	CASSLLASGANTGELFF
-	-	TRBV30	TRBJ2-4	TGTGCCTGCCAGAGCTTAGGTAGCCATTCCAAAAACATTCAGTACTTC	CACQSLGSHSKNIQYF
-	TRBD1	TRBV18	TRBJ1-6	TGTGCCAGCTCACCTCGACAGGGGGCGGATAATTCACCCCTCCACTTT	CASSPRQGADNSPLHF
-	-	TRBV6-5	TRBJ2-5	TGTGCCAGCAGTTACGCCGGGGGAATTGGGGAGACCCAGTACTTC	CASSYAGGIGETQYF
-	TRBD2	TRBV5-1	TRBJ2-1	TGCGCCAGCAGCGCTGGGACTAGCGGCCGCTACAATGAGCAGTTCTTC	CASSAGTSGRYNEQFF
-	TRBD1	TRBV6-5	TRBJ1-2	TGTGCCAGCAGCAGGGGGGGAGCTAACTATGGCTACACCTTC	CASSRGGANYGYTF
-	-	TRBV9	TRBJ2-2	TGTGCCAGCAGCGGTTCTTCGCACACCGGGGAGCTGTTTTTT	CASSGSSHTGELFF
-	TRBD1	TRBV27	TRBJ2-7	TGTGCCAGCCTCAAGACAGGGGCCTACGAGCAGTACTTC	CASLKTGAYEQYF
-	-	TRBV4-2	TRBJ2-3	TGTGCCAGCAGCCAACCTCTGGAGGCAGATACGCAGTATTTT	CASSQPLEADTQYF
-	TRBD2	TRBV5-1	TRBJ2-3	TGCGCCAGCAGCTTGCCCGGGGGGGCACAAGATACGCAGTATTTT	CASSLPGGAQDTQYF
-	-	TRBV23-1	TRBJ1-5	TGCGCCAGCAGTCGCCCCGTCCTGGTCAGGCAGCCCCAGCATTTT	CASSRPVLVRQPQHF
-	TRBD1	TRBV2	TRBJ2-7	TGTGCCAGCAGTGAAGGACAGGGGCCCCACGAGCAGTACTTC	CASSEGQGPHEQYF
once	-	TRBV2	TRBJ1-1	TGTGCCAGCTTAAGTCCAGAGAAGAACACTGAAGCTTTCTTT	CASLSPEKNTEAFF
-	-	TRBV7-3	TRBJ1-1	TGTGCCAGCAGCCCGACCGGGACGATGAACACTGAAGCTTTCTTT	CASSPTGTMNTEAFF
-	TRBD1	TRBV5-1	TRBJ2-5	TGCGCCAGCAGGACAGGGGGAGGAGAGACCCAGTACTTC	CASRTGGGETQYF
-	-	TRBV7-9	TRBJ1-1	TGTGCCAGCAGCTCACAGGGAGGGACTGAAGCTTTCTTT	CASSSQGGTEAFF
-	-	TRBV18	TRBJ2-7	TGTGCCAGCTCACCACCGGGTATCCACGAGCAGTACTTC	CASSPPGIHEQYF
-	-	TRBV1	TRBJ2-7	TGCACCAGCAGCCAAGCCAAGGGACAGGGTCTATCCTACGAGCAGTACTTC	CTSSQAKGQGLSYEQYF
once	-	TRBV11-1	TRBJ2-2	TGTGCCAGCAGCAGGGGGGGACTCCCCAGCGGGGAGCTGTTTTTT	CASSRGGLPSGELFF
-	-	TRBV7-8	TRBJ2-1	TGTGCCAGCAGGGAGCGGGTTGGTTATGAGCAGTTCTTC	CASRERVGYEQFF
-	-	TRBV6-1	TRBJ2-1	TGTGCCAGCGTACCACAGGGCGATGAGCAGTTCTTC	CASVPQGDEQFF
-	-	TRBV18	TRBJ1-1	TGTGCCAGCTCACCTCGGACTGACGAAGCTTTCTTT	CASSPRTDEAFF